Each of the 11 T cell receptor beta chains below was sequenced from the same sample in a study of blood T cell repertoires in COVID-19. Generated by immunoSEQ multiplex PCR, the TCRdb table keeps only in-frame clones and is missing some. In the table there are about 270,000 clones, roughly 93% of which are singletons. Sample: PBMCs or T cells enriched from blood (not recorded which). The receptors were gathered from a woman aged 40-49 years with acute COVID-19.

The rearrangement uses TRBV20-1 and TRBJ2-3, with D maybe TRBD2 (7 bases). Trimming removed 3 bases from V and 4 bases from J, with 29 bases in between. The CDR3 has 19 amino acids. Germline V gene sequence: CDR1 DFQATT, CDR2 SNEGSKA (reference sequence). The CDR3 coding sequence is TGCAGTGCTAGTGGGCCGGGGGGCGGCGGGAGTTCCATTGCAGATACGCAGTATTTT. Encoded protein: CSASGPGGGGSSIADTQYF.

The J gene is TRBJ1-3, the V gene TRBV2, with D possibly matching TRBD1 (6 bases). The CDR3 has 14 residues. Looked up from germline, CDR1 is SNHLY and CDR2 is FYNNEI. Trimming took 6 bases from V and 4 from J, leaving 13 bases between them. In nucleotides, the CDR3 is TGTGCCAGCAGGAAACAGGGACCGGGAAACACCATATATTTT. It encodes CASRKQGPGNTIYF.

CDR3 coding DNA: TGTGCCAGCAGCTTAGGAGGGCTAGGCTACACCTTC. Protein: CASSLGGLGYTF. J is TRBJ1-2 and V is TRBV7-9, with unresolved D. V was shortened by 1 base and J by 8 bases, with 8 bases between the two germline ends. This CDR3 has 12 residues. The V gene's germline CDR1 is SEHNR and CDR2 FQNEAQ (reference sequence).

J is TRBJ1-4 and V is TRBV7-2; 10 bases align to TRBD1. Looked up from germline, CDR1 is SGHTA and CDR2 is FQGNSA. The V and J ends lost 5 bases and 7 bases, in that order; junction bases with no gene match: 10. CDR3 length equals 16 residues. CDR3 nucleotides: TGTGCCAGCAGCCCACCTGGGCGGACAGGGGGTGAAAAACTGTTTTTT. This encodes CASSPPGRTGGEKLFF.

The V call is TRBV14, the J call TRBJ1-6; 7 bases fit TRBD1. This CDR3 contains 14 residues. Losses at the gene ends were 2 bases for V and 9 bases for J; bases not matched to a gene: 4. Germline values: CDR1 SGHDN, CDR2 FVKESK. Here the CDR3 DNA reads TGTGCCAGCAGCCAACTACAGGGGTCTTCACCCCTCCACTTT. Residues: CASSQLQGSSPLHF. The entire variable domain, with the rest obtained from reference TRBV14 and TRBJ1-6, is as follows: EAGVTQFPSHSVIEKGQTVTLRCDPISGHDNLYWYRRVMGKEIKFLLHFVKESKQDESGMPNNRFLAERTGGTYSTLKVQPAELEDSGVYFCASSQLQGSSPLHFGNGTRLTVT.

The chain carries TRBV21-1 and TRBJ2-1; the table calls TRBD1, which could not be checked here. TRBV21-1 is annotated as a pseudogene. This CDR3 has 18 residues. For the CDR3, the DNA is TGTGCCAGCAGCAAAGTCGCAGGGGGCCGTTGTTACGACAATGAGCAGTTCTTC. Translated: CASSKVAGGRCYDNEQFF.

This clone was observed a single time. The CDR3 bases are TGTGCCAGTAGTATAGGACTCTCCTACGAGCAGTACTTC. It specifies CASSIGLSYEQYF. The chain has TRBV19 and TRBJ2-7; D remains unclear. Trimming cost V 1 base and J 0 bases, with 4 bases left between them. CDR3 size: 13 residues. Looked up from germline, CDR1 is LNHDA and CDR2 is SQIVND (reference sequence).

CDR3 DNA sequence: TGTGCCAGTAGTCGGGACAGGTACTCACCCCTCCACTTT. This translates into CASSRDRYSPLHF. The V gene is TRBV19, the J gene TRBJ1-6; 8 nucleotides agree with TRBD1. The V gene end was trimmed by 5 bases and the J gene end by 10 bases; junction bases not matched to a gene: 4. The germline V gene has CDR1 LNHDA and CDR2 SQIVND (reference sequence). The CDR3 loop spans 13 amino acids. Complete variable domain (other parts from reference TRBV19 and TRBJ1-6): DGGITQSPKYLFRKEGQNVTLSCEQNLNHDAMYWYRQDPGQGLRLIYYSQIVNDFQKGDIAEGYSVSREKKESFPLTVTSAQKNPTAFYLCASSRDRYSPLHFGNGTRLTVT.

The CDR3 spells CASSQKSQNQPQHF. CDR3 DNA: TGTGCCAGCAGCCAAAAAAGTCAGAATCAGCCCCAGCATTTT. The rearrangement uses TRBV3-1 (or the pseudogene TRBV3-2) and TRBJ1-5; D gene uncertain. Trimming pared 2 bases from V and 4 bases from J, leaving 9 bases between. Germline CDR1 LGHDT, CDR2 YNNKEL (reference sequence). This CDR3 is 14 amino acids long.

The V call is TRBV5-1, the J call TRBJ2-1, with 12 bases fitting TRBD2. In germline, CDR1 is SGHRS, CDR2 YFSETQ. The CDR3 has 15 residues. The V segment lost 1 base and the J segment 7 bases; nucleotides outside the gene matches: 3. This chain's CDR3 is CASSLPSGGGNEQFF. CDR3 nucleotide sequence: TGCGCCAGCAGCTTGCCTAGCGGGGGGGGAAATGAGCAGTTCTTC. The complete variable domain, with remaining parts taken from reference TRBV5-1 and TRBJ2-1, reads KAGVTQTPRYLIKTRGQQVTLSCSPISGHRSVSWYQQTPGQGLQFLFEYFSETQRNKGNFPGRFSGRQFSNSRSEMNVSTLELGDSALYLCASSLPSGGGNEQFFGPGTRLTVL.

The CDR3 loop is CASSLGLAGATDTQYF. As DNA, the CDR3 is TGCGCCAGCAGCTTGGGTTTAGCGGGAGCCACAGATACGCAGTATTTT. The chain links TRBV5-1 to TRBJ2-3; TRBD2 aligns across 9 bases. Looked up from germline, CDR1 is SGHRS and CDR2 is YFSETQ. J gave up 2 bases and V 0 bases, and 4 bases lay outside the gene matches. The CDR3 sequence is 16 residues long.